What follows is one T cell receptor (beta chain) and its context. What it recognizes is unknown. This sample was taken from a study of CD8 T cells in ankylosing spondylitis. Broader study findings: The study identified a TCR beta motif of several highly homologous variants that appeared characteristic of ankylosing spondylitis blood. Peripheral blood samples showed relatively rare disease-linked clones, and these clones were CD8+.

Quantitative 5'-RACE with molecular barcodes was used to make the TCR beta libraries. From the 5' RACE reads, TCRdb called clonotypes with MiXCR, one entry per CDR3 protein. The sample has roughly 400,000 distinct CDR3 sequences, approximately 20% seen once. V was pared by 6 bases and J by 0 bases, with 9 bases of the junction left unmatched. CDR1 DFQATT and CDR2 SNEGSKA come from the germline V gene (reference sequence). There are 17 residues in the CDR3. The receptor comes from a male donor with ankylosing spondylitis. The sequenced sample consisted of blood, either unsorted or a sorted T cell fraction (not recorded which). J is TRBJ2-6 and V is TRBV20-1; 9 bases line up with TRBD1. The CDR3 sequence is CSATNRQGGSGANVLTF. For the CDR3, the DNA is TGCAGTGCCACAAACCGACAGGGGGGCTCTGGGGCCAACGTCCTGACTTTC.